The TCR beta chain under discussion was sequenced for a study of blood T cell repertoires in COVID-19. The protocol was immunoSEQ multiplex PCR, while the TCRdb copy is restricted to in-frame clones and leaves out a portion. Of 340,000 or so clones listed, approximately 82% are singletons. The germline gives CDR1 GTSNPN, CDR2 SVGIG (reference sequence). This CDR3 comprises 13 residues. The V gene lost 1 base and the J gene lost 10 bases, with 11 bases spanning the gap. The chain is built from TRBV30 and TRBJ1-6; D unresolved. Sequenced sample: peripheral blood. This clonotype was sampled from a young man with active or convalescent COVID-19. The CDR3 sequence: CAWSDNPESPLHF. In DNA, the CDR3 is TGTGCCTGGAGTGACAACCCGGAGTCACCCCTCCACTTT.